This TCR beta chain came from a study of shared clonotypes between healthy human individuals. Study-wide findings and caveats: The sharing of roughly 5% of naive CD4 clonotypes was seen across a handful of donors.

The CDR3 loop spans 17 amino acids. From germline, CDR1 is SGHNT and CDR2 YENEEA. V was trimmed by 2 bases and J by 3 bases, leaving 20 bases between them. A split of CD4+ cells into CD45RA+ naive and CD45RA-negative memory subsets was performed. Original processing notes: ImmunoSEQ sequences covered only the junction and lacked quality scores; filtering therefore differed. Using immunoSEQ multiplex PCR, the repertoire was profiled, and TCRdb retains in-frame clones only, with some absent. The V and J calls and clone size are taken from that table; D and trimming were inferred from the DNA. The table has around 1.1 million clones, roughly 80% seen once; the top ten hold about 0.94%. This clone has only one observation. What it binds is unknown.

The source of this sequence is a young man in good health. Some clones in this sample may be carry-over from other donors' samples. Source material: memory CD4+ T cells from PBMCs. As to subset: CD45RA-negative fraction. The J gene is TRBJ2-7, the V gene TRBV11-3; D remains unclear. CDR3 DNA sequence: TGTGCCAGCAGCTTACCCACGGACCTTCTACCCTTCTACGAGCAGTACTTC. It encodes CASSLPTDLLPFYEQYF.